The rows below give T cell receptor beta chains drawn from one sample of a study of OX40 agonist ivuxolimab in advanced cancers. Sequencing was performed with immunoSEQ multiplex PCR; in TCRdb, only in-frame clones are kept and a portion is missing. The top ten hold about 6.6% of the sample, which has about 79,000 clones, 80% to 95% seen once. The sample here was CD4+ or CD8+ T cells sorted from blood, taken in a trial of the OX40 agonist ivuxolimab. These TCRs come from an adult with an advanced solid tumor such as melanoma, head and neck, liver or kidney cancer. Each CDR3 is given with its conserved first and last residue. A D gene is named only where the DNA matches it firmly.

D: TRBD2; V: TRBV2; J: TRBJ2-2; DNA: TGTGCCAGCAATCGGATTAGCGGGAGTGCCGGGGAGCTGTTTTTT; CDR3: CASNRISGSAGELFF
D: TRBD2; V: TRBV5-1; J: TRBJ2-7; DNA: TGTGCCAGCAGCTCACTAGCGGGATTTCCCTACGAGCAGTACTTC; CDR3: CASSSLAGFPYEQYF
D: .; V: TRBV19; J: TRBJ1-4; DNA: TGTGCCAGTAGTAAGGGGGGGTTTCGCGAAAAACTGTTTTTT; CDR3: CASSKGGFREKLFF
D: TRBD2; V: TRBV7-3; J: TRBJ2-5; DNA: TGTGCCAGCAGCTCAATAGCGGGAGGAGGGACCCAGTACTTC; CDR3: CASSSIAGGGTQYF
D: .; V: TRBV5-4; J: TRBJ2-7; DNA: TGTGCCAGCAGCCCACAGGGTCGGACAGCACACGAGCAGTACTTC; CDR3: CASSPQGRTAHEQYF
D: .; V: TRBV19; J: TRBJ1-5; DNA: TGTGCCAGTAGTATAGAGGGGACGCAGACTCAGCCCCAGCATTTT; CDR3: CASSIEGTQTQPQHF
D: TRBD2; V: TRBV7-8; J: TRBJ2-7; DNA: TGTGCCAGCAGCCCCCACCGACTAGCGCGAAACTACGAGCAGTACTTC; CDR3: CASSPHRLARNYEQYF
D: .; V: TRBV25-1; J: TRBJ2-6; DNA: TGTGCCAGCAGTCCCCCAAGTACTCCCGGGGCCAACGTCCTGACTTTC; CDR3: CASSPPSTPGANVLTF
D: TRBD2; V: TRBV7-2; J: TRBJ2-1; DNA: TGTGCCAGCAGCTTCCTAGCGGGAGTTTCCCTCAAGCAGTTCTTC; CDR3: CASSFLAGVSLKQFF
D: .; V: TRBV5-1; J: TRBJ2-3; DNA: TGCGCCAGCGCAGGAGGCAGAGACACAGATACGCAGTATTTT; CDR3: CASAGGRDTDTQYF
D: .; V: TRBV4-1; J: TRBJ2-7; DNA: TGCGCCAGCAGCCAAGACAACGACCGCTACGAGCAGTACTTC; CDR3: CASSQDNDRYEQYF
D: TRBD1; V: TRBV11-3; J: TRBJ1-1; DNA: TGTGCCAGCAGCTTTCAGGGGGGAGGAATGAACACTGAAGCTTTCTTT; CDR3: CASSFQGGGMNTEAFF
D: .; V: TRBV19; J: TRBJ1-3; DNA: TGTGCCAGTAGTACACCTCCGGGGAGGTCTGGAAACACCATATATTTT; CDR3: CASSTPPGRSGNTIYF
D: .; V: TRBV18; J: TRBJ2-3; DNA: TGTGCCAGCTCGCGCCTCGTAGGTCCTAGCACAGATACGCAGTATTTT; CDR3: CASSRLVGPSTDTQYF
D: .; V: TRBV9; J: TRBJ2-1; DNA: TGTGCCAGCAGCGTAGGGCTGGGTTTGAGGGAGCAGTTCTTC; CDR3: CASSVGLGLREQFF
D: TRBD2; V: TRBV27; J: TRBJ2-1; DNA: TGTGCCAGCAGTTCCCTCGGCGGGAGGGCCTACAATGAGCAGTTCTTC; CDR3: CASSSLGGRAYNEQFF